This T cell receptor beta chain was identified during a study of blood T cell repertoires in COVID-19. The germline V gene has CDR1 MNHNS and CDR2 SASEGT. Germline trimming cut 3 bases from V and 1 base from J; bases unmatched to any gene: 3. The CDR3 is 15 residues long. Using immunoSEQ multiplex PCR, the repertoire was profiled, and TCRdb retains in-frame clones only, with some absent. The sample lists about 220,000 clones, approximately 81% occurring once. This TCR was recovered from a woman aged 80 or older with acute or convalescent COVID-19. The specimen sequenced was peripheral blood. J is TRBJ1-1 and V is TRBV6-1, with 9 bases lining up with TRBD1. The CDR3 region has the DNA TGTGCCAGCAGTGACGGGACAGGGACGAACACTGAAGCTTTCTTT. This sequence encodes CASSDGTGTNTEAFF.